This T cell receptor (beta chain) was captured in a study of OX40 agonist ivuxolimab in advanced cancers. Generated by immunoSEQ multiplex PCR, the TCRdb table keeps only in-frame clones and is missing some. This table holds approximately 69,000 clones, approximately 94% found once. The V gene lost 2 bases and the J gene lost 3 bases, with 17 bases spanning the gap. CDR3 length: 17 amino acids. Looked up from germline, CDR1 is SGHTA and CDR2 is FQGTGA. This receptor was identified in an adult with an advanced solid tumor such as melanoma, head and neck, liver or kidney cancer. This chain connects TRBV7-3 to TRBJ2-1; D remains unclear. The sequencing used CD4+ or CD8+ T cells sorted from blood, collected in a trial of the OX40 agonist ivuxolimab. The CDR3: CASSLGLVGTLYNEQFF. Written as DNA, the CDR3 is TGTGCCAGCAGCTTAGGTCTGGTGGGAACCCTCTACAATGAGCAGTTCTTC.